This T cell receptor (beta chain) was obtained from a study of regulatory T cells in long-lasting Graves disease. Findings and caveats of the study: For persistent Graves' patients, TCR diversity was lower than for newly diagnosed ones.

The sample holds a few counts of this clonotype. The antigen is not known. Time point described: newly diagnosed GD, antithyroid drugs for less than 3 months. PBMC RNA was the source of the TCR library. Arm-PCR of CDR3 regions and iRepertoire HTBI primers were the basis on which TCR beta libraries were built. TCRdb re-called the multiplex PCR reads with MiXCR, one entry per CDR3 protein. The table records over 500,000 distinct CDR3 sequences, approximately 15% of them present only once. CDR3 length equals 15 residues. V was trimmed by 3 bases and J by 4 bases, leaving 13 bases between them. The data were also submitted as part of a second study, on T cells in Graves' hyperthyroidism and ophthalmopathy. As that study records: In patients aged 18 to 65, hyperthyroidism was newly diagnosed, with duration under 2 months. Reasons for excluding patients were uncontrolled infection, other autoimmune disease, pregnancy or lactation.

The clonotype originates from a woman aged 25 to 39 with Graves disease. Sample: peripheral blood mononuclear cells (PBMCs), taken at new diagnosis, from a patient treated with antithyroid drugs. The J gene is TRBJ2-1, the V gene TRBV12-3 or TRBV12-4; no firm D call. DNA for the CDR3: TGTGCCAGCAGTTTGCTTCCTGACAATTACAATGAGCAGTTCTTC. It is translated as CASSLLPDNYNEQFF.